This T cell receptor beta chain was found in a study of human T cells and chemical hapten exposure. The germline V gene encodes CDR1 SNHLY and CDR2 FYNNEI. The CDR3 consists of 16 residues. Trimming removed 7 bases at V and 0 bases at J, with 15 bases between. Time point denoted: patch test 2, 6 weeks after DPC sensitization. Noted treatment: therapeutic diphenylcyclopropenone sensitization with weekly scalp DPC. Researchers sampled blood before each patch test went on. During construction of the library, unique molecular identifiers were attached to individual cDNA molecules for quantitative, reproducible TCR counting. Source study methods: The number of TCRs in each sample had a median of about 95,000 and spanned 23,224 to 690,600. Each CDR3 protein gets one entry after TCRdb re-called the RACE reads with MiXCR. In this record, the V and J calls reflect TCRdb's handling and not the investigators' own analysis. Among some 82,000 distinct CDR3 sequences listed, about 6.3% were seen once.

The TCR originated in a woman under 40 with alopecia areata. Some clones in this sample may be carry-over from other donors' samples. The material sequenced was whole blood, taken in connection with sensitization to the hapten diphenylcyclopropenone (DPC). The chain links TRBV2 to TRBJ2-2, with TRBD1 as a possible D gene (5 bases). CDR3: CASTTLGAPNTGELFF. Here the CDR3 DNA reads TGTGCCAGCACGACCCTTGGGGCCCCGAACACCGGGGAGCTGTTTTTT. Variable domain in full (rest from reference TRBV2 and TRBJ2-2): EPEVTQTPSHQVTQMGQEVILRCVPISNHLYFYWYRQILGQKVEFLVSFYNNEISEKSEIFDDQFSVERPDGSNFTLKIRSTKLEDSAMYFCASTTLGAPNTGELFFGEGSRLTVL.